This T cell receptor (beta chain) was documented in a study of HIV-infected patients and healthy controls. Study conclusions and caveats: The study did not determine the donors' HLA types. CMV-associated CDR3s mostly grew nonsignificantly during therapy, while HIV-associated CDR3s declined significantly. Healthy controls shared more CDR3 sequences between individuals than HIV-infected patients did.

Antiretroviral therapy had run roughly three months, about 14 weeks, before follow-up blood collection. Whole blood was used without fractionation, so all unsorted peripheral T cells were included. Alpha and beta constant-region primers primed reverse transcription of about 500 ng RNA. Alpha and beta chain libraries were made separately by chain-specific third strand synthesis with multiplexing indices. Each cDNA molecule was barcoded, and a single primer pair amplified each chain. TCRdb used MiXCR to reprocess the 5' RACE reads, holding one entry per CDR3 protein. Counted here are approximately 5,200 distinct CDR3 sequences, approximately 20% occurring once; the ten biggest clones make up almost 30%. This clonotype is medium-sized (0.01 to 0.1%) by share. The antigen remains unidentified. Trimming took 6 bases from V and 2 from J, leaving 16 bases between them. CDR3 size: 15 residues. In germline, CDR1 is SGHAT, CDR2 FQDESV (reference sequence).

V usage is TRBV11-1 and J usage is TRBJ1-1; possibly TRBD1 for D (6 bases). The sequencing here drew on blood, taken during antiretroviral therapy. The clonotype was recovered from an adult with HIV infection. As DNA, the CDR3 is TGTGCCAGCAGAGAGTCGGCCAGGGGCAACACTGAAGCTTTCTTT. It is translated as CASRESARGNTEAFF. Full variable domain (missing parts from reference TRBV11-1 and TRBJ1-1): EAEVAQSPRYKITEKSQAVAFWCDPISGHATLYWYRQILGQGPELLVQFQDESVVDDSQLPKDRFSAERLKGVDSTLKIQPAELGDSAMYLCASRESARGNTEAFFGQGTRLTVV.